The source of this T cell receptor (beta chain) is a study of shared clonotypes between healthy human individuals. Study overall: Three CD4 naive, three CD4 memory, two CD8 naive and one CD8 memory plate were used per donor.

TCRdb keeps only in-frame clones here, not all; method: immunoSEQ multiplex PCR. The top ten clones hold more than 0.9% of a sample with nearly 2 million clones, less than 95% of them seen once. Overall study results and limits: What naive subsets generally showed was a larger estimated richness than memory subsets showed. Non-shared clonotypes were found to have lower generation probabilities than the clonotypes that were shared by all four of the sorted-subset donors. Few donors restricted represented genetic and exposure-history diversity.

Details on this clone: Its antigen is currently unknown.

This CDR3 region has 13 residues. Germline loops: CDR1 LNHNV, CDR2 YYDKDF (reference sequence). V dropped 8 bases and J dropped 7 bases, with 18 bases sitting between them. Cells designated naive CD8 were CD45RO-negative and were positively selected for CCR7, with terminally differentiated effector memory CD45RA+ cells excluded. Sequencing used naive CD8+ T cells sorted from blood. The chain uses TRBV15 and TRBJ2-7, with D possibly matching TRBD2 (6 bases). This TCR was sampled from a young man in good health. The CDR3: CATGWGLGGEQYF. The CDR3, as DNA: TGTGCCACCGGGTGGGGACTCGGGGGAGAGCAGTACTTC.